This T cell receptor beta chain was recorded in a study of cytomegalovirus exposure and HLA in healthy donors. Points from the study as a whole: Sequencing depth across donors, presence/absence analyses assumed, was roughly uniform.

PCR used 60 Vbeta primers and 13 Jbeta primers. The repertoire was sequenced with immunoSEQ multiplex PCR; TCRdb's copy has only in-frame clones and lacks some. The repertoire consists of under 250,000 clones, with more than 70% occurring once and the leading ten covering around 0.45%. This CDR3 has 16 amino acids. Trimming removed 5 bases from V and 5 bases from J; junction bases left unmatched: 10. Germline values: CDR1 LNHDA, CDR2 SQIVND (reference sequence). To note about this clone: Its antigen remains unidentified.

The receptor was derived from a boy aged 10-17 years in good health and CMV-seronegative. The chain links TRBV19 to TRBJ2-7; 12 bases are shared with TRBD1. The sample was PBMCs. The CDR3 region has the DNA TGTGCCAGTAGTTCCTTAGGGACAGGGGGCTTCCACGAGCAGTACTTC. Its protein product is CASSSLGTGGFHEQYF.